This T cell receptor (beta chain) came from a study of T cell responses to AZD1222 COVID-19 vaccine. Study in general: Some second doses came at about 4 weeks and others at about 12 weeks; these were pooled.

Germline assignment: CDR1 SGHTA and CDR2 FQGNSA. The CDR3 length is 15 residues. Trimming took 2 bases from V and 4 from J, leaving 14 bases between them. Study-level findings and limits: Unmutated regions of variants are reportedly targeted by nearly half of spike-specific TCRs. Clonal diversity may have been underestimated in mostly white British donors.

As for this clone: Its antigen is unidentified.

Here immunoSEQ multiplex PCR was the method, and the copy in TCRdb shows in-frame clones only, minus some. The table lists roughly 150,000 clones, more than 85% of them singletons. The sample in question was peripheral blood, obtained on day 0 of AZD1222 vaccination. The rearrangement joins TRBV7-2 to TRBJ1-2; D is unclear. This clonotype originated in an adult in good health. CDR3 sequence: CASSLSGPAIYGYTF. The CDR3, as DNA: TGTGCCAGCAGCTTATCCGGGCCAGCCATCTATGGCTACACCTTC.